Below are 24 T cell receptor beta chains sequenced from a single sample in a study of cytomegalovirus exposure and HLA in healthy donors. PCR primers comprised 60 Vbeta and 13 Jbeta primers. Sequencing used immunoSEQ multiplex PCR; TCRdb keeps in-frame clones, though not all of them. The repertoire holds 150,000 to 200,000 clones, with roughly 68% as singletons. The sample comprised PBMCs. The receptor source for this set is a woman aged 30 to 39 in good health and CMV-seronegative.

This clone has just a few counts. The rearrangement links TRBV7-3 to TRBJ2-1; 7 bases agree with TRBD2. V shed 1 base, J shed 2 bases, and the junction held 5 bases outside the gene matches. Germline V gene lookup returns CDR1 SGHTA and CDR2 FQGTGA. The CDR3 covers 16 residues. CDR3 amino acids: CASSLSSGTTYNEQFF. CDR3 DNA sequence: TGTGCCAGCAGCTTAAGTTCCGGGACTACCTACAATGAGCAGTTCTTC.

This sequence joins TRBV19 and TRBJ2-5; D is possibly TRBD2 (5 bases). V dropped 5 bases and J dropped 5 bases, with 9 bases sitting between them. CDR3 length: 12 residues. CDR1 is LNHDA, CDR2 SQIVND, per germline (reference sequence). The CDR3 DNA is TGTGCCAGTAGTTACAGAGGGGAGACCCAGTACTTC. This translates into CASSYRGETQYF.

The J gene is TRBJ2-3, the V gene TRBV4-1; D may be TRBD2 (6 bases). This CDR3 contains 15 residues. Trimming left V 1 base short and J 5 bases short, with 13 bases between. Germline-derived CDR1 and CDR2 are MGHRA and YSYEKL. The CDR3 DNA is TGCGCCAGCAGCCAAGCGGGGGTAGTCGGAGATACGCAGTATTTT. This gives the protein CASSQAGVVGDTQYF.

CDR3 protein: CSANALTSSEQFF. CDR3 coding DNA: TGCAGCGCCAACGCCCTGACTAGTAGTGAGCAGTTCTTC. The V gene is TRBV29-1, the J gene TRBJ2-1, with D possibly being TRBD2 (6 bases). Looked up from germline, CDR1 is SQVTM and CDR2 is ANQGSEA. CDR3 size: 13 residues. Trimming took off 7 bases at V and 9 bases at J, with 19 bases between the two ends.

This clone was observed a handful of times. This chain joins TRBV7-9 and TRBJ1-6, with 8 bases identical to TRBD1. Germline loops: CDR1 SEHNR, CDR2 FQNEAQ (reference sequence). V lost 5 bases and J lost 2; bases outside the gene matches: 5. There are 16 residues in the CDR3. CDR3 nucleotides: TGTGCCAGCAGCGCCGACAGGGGTACCTATAATTCACCCCTCCACTTT. The encoded protein is CASSADRGTYNSPLHF.

The V gene is TRBV7-9, the J gene TRBJ2-7, with D possibly matching TRBD2 (5 bases). V dropped 4 bases and J dropped 2 bases, with 9 bases sitting between them. Germline loops: CDR1 SEHNR, CDR2 FQNEAQ (reference sequence). The CDR3 length is 13 residues. Written as DNA, the CDR3 is TGTGCCAGCAGCTACCGGGGTCCCTACGAGCAGTACTTC. Translated: CASSYRGPYEQYF.

V usage is TRBV6-5 and J usage is TRBJ2-1; 9 nucleotides agree with TRBD1. The ends lost 2 bases at V and 3 bases at J; junction bases unmatched: 2. CDR1 and CDR2 from the germline V gene are MNHEY and SVGAGI. The CDR3 has 15 residues. The CDR3 sequence is CASSYDRGNYNEQFF. The CDR3 nucleotides are TGTGCCAGCAGTTACGACAGGGGGAACTACAATGAGCAGTTCTTC.

This sequence joins TRBV21-1 and TRBJ2-7; the D segment call TRBD1 is taken from the table without a DNA check. TRBV21-1 constitutes a pseudogene. The CDR3 length is 14 residues. The CDR3, as DNA: TGTGCCAGCAGCAAAGGACGACATATCGACGAGCAGTACTTC. As protein: CASSKGRHIDEQYF.

The V and J genes are TRBV27 and TRBJ1-1; D might be TRBD1 (6 bases). Germline V gene data show CDR1 as MNHEY and CDR2 as SMNVEV (reference sequence). This CDR3 is 14 amino acids long. With 6 bases removed from V and 1 base from J, the gap between germline ends came to 12 bases. CDR3 in DNA: TGTGCCAGCAGGTGGGGGCCTACGAACACTGAAGCTTTCTTT. It specifies CASRWGPTNTEAFF.

The V and J genes are TRBV5-1 and TRBJ2-5, with 8 nucleotides matching TRBD1. CDR3 length: 16 residues. Germline V gives CDR1 SGHRS, CDR2 YFSETQ. The J segment lost 1 base and the V segment lost 2 bases, leaving 7 bases of the junction unmatched. The CDR3, as DNA: TGCGCCAGCAGCTTTACAGGGGGAACCCTCCAAGAGACCCAGTACTTC. Translated: CASSFTGGTLQETQYF.

The gene calls are TRBV5-4 and TRBJ1-2; the D gene is possibly TRBD1 (5 bases). The germline CDR1 and CDR2 sequences are SGHNT and YYREEE (reference sequence). The CDR3 runs to 14 residues. V was clipped by 4 bases and J by 7 bases, with 17 bases between them. The CDR3 here is CASSGRGGVGGYTF. In nucleotides, the CDR3 is TGTGCCAGCAGCGGACGAGGAGGGGTTGGTGGCTACACCTTC.

This clone was observed a few times. This chain connects TRBV15 to TRBJ1-2, with D perhaps TRBD1 (5 bases). The CDR3 loop spans 15 amino acids. CDR1 and CDR2 from the germline V gene are LNHNV and YYDKDF (reference sequence). Trimming left V 0 bases short and J 6 bases short, with 14 bases between. CDR3 amino acids: CATSRDPGGRDGYTF. In DNA form, the CDR3 reads TGTGCCACCAGCAGAGATCCTGGGGGGAGAGATGGCTACACCTTC. Together with reference TRBV15 and TRBJ1-2, the CDR3 gives the full variable domain: DAMVIQNPRYQVTQFGKPVTLSCSQTLNHNVMYWYQQKSSQAPKLLFHYYDKDFNNEADTPDNFQSRRPNTSFCFLDIRSPGLGDTAMYLCATSRDPGGRDGYTFGSGTRLTVV.

This clone was found a few times. The V call is TRBV6-6, the J call TRBJ1-1, with D hard to call. This CDR3 contains 15 residues. The V end lost 0 bases, the J end lost 2 bases, and 10 bases lay between the germline ends. In germline, CDR1 is MNHNY, CDR2 SVGAGI (reference sequence). CDR3 DNA: TGTGCCAGCAGTTACTCGGGCGGACTCAACACTGAAGCTTTCTTT. It is translated as CASSYSGGLNTEAFF.

The J gene is TRBJ1-2, the V gene TRBV19; TRBD1 matches 12 bases. After removal of 9 bases from V and 4 bases from J, the junction contained 18 bases not matched to a gene. Germline V gene lookup returns CDR1 LNHDA and CDR2 SQIVND (reference sequence). The CDR3 runs to 18 residues. The DNA for the CDR3 is TGTGCCAGCCGACCGACCGGGACAGGGGGCATTGGGAGCTATGGCTACACCTTC. Amino acid sequence: CASRPTGTGGIGSYGYTF.

In its sample, this clone was seen once. The J gene is TRBJ2-7, the V gene TRBV10-1; 10 nucleotides match TRBD1. The CDR3 sequence is 19 residues long. Trimming took 8 bases from V and 5 from J; bases not matched to a gene: 24. Germline-derived CDR1 and CDR2 are WNHNN and SYGVQD (reference sequence). The CDR3, as DNA: TGCGCCAGCCGCCACTTGGTGGGTCCGGGACAGGGGAGGAGGGACGAGCAGTACTTC. Its translation is CASRHLVGPGQGRRDEQYF.

V usage is TRBV4-3 and J usage is TRBJ2-1, with 16 bases matching TRBD2. The CDR3 totals 17 residues. V gave up 3 bases and J gave up 7 bases; unmatched junction bases: 6. Germline-derived CDR1 and CDR2 are LGHNA and YSLEER. CDR3 in amino acids: CASSHGTSGRAGNEQFF. The CDR3 DNA reads TGCGCCAGCAGCCACGGGACTAGCGGGAGGGCGGGGAATGAGCAGTTCTTC.

This clone appeared a single time. The rearrangement links TRBV7-2 to TRBJ2-7; 9 bases line up with TRBD1. CDR1 and CDR2 from the germline V gene are SGHTA and FQGNSA. V trimming: 3 bases; J trimming: 1 base; junction bases outside the gene matches: 4. The CDR3 is 15 residues long. In DNA, the CDR3 is TGTGCCAGCAGCTTGAGACAGGGGGGTTCCTACGAGCAGTACTTC. Its protein is CASSLRQGGSYEQYF.

This chain connects TRBV7-9 to TRBJ2-5; 14 bases match TRBD2. CDR1 and CDR2 from the germline V gene are SEHNR and FQNEAQ (reference sequence). This CDR3 has 17 amino acids. V was clipped by 5 bases and J by 1 base; unmatched bases: 6. The CDR3 loop is CASSQGLAGVGQETQYF. CDR3 sequence (DNA): TGTGCCAGCAGCCAGGGACTAGCGGGGGTGGGCCAAGAGACCCAGTACTTC.

This chain links TRBV6-4 with TRBJ2-7, with 8 bases aligning to TRBD2. The CDR3 is 15 amino acids. The germline gives CDR1 MRHNA, CDR2 SNTAGT. J lost 3 bases, V lost 6 bases, and 10 bases had no gene match. CDR3 region: CASSLIAGPLYEQYF. CDR3 nucleotide sequence: TGTGCCAGCAGCCTGATAGCGGGGCCCCTCTACGAGCAGTACTTC.

The chain recombines TRBV18 with TRBJ2-5; D not resolved. Germline CDR1 KGHSH, CDR2 LQKENI. Trimming removed 3 bases at V and 2 bases at J, with 10 bases between. The CDR3 spans 14 residues. CDR3 loop: CASSPRQDQETQYF. The CDR3 nucleotides read TGTGCCAGCTCACCTCGACAAGATCAAGAGACCCAGTACTTC.

The chain employs TRBV6-1 and TRBJ2-3, with TRBD1 as a possible D gene (6 bases). Germline loops: CDR1 MNHNS, CDR2 SASEGT. The CDR3 sequence is 13 residues long. V lost 5 bases and J lost 5, with 11 bases in between. The CDR3 sequence is CASSLQDRDTQYF. The CDR3 DNA follows: TGTGCCAGCAGTTTGCAGGACAGAGATACGCAGTATTTT.

The chain employs TRBV5-6 and TRBJ2-1; 11 bases line up with TRBD2. CDR1 and CDR2 (germline): SGHDT, YYEEEE. CDR3 length equals 16 residues. Germline trimming cut 0 bases from V and 3 bases from J; bases unmatched to any gene: 2. CDR3 nucleotides: TGTGCCAGCAGCTTGGTAGCGGGAGGGGACTACAATGAGCAGTTCTTC. It is translated as CASSLVAGGDYNEQFF.

The gene calls are TRBV5-6 and TRBJ2-5; TRBD2 is a possible D gene (7 bases). In germline, CDR1 is SGHDT, CDR2 YYEEEE. V dropped 6 bases and J dropped 3 bases, with 18 bases sitting between them. The CDR3 covers 15 residues. The chain's CDR3 is CASMNPGGREETQYF. CDR3 nucleotides: TGTGCCAGCATGAACCCGGGGGGCCGAGAAGAGACCCAGTACTTC.

The sample holds one count of this clone. V gene TRBV11-1 combines with J gene TRBJ1-1, with D unclear. The CDR3 runs 17 residues. From germline, CDR1 is SGHAT and CDR2 FQDESV (reference sequence). Trimming took 5 bases from V and 1 from J, leaving 20 bases between them. The CDR3 nucleotides read TGTGCCAGCAGCCTCCGGGATAGGAGGGCCAGGAACACTGAAGCTTTCTTT. This translates into CASSLRDRRARNTEAFF.